This T cell receptor (beta chain) was documented in a study of cytomegalovirus exposure and HLA in healthy donors. Overall study results and limits: In the 120 or so validation repertoires, approximately 94% of cluster scores exceeded 0, per a later analysis.

The repertoire was sequenced with immunoSEQ multiplex PCR; TCRdb's copy has only in-frame clones and lacks some. Here the sample spans 100,000 to 150,000 clones, roughly 89% being singletons. About this clone itself: Its matching antigen is unknown.

The CDR3 spans 15 residues. Germline V gene data show CDR1 as SGDLS and CDR2 as YYNGEE. Trimming took 3 bases from V and 2 from J; bases not matched to a gene: 5. The donors formed part of the roughly 120-subject validation cohort, distinct from the roughly 700-subject first cohort. Sequencing used PBMCs. The chain is built from TRBV9 and TRBJ2-1; 7 bases agree with TRBD2. The receptor comes from a woman between 18 and 29 years old in good health and CMV-seronegative. The CDR3 DNA reads TGTGCCAGCAGCGCGGGACTAACCACCTACAATGAGCAGTTCTTC. Protein product: CASSAGLTTYNEQFF.